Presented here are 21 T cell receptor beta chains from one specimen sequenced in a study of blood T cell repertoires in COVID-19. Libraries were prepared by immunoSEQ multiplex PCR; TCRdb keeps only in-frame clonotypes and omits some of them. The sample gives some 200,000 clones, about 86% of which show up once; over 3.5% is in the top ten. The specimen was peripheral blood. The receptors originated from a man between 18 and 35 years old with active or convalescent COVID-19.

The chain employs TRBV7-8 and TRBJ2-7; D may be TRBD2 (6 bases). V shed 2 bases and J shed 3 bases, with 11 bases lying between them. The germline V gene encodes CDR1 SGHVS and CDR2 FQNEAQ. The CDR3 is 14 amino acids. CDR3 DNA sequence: TGTGCCAGCAGCTTATCGGGAGTCAACTACGAGCAGTACTTC. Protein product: CASSLSGVNYEQYF. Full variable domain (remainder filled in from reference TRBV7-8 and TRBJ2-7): GAGVSQSPRYKVAKRGQDVALRCDPISGHVSLFWYQQALGQGPEFLTYFQNEAQLDKSGLPSDRFFAERPEGSVSTLKIQRTQQEDSAVYLCASSLSGVNYEQYFGPGTRLTVT.

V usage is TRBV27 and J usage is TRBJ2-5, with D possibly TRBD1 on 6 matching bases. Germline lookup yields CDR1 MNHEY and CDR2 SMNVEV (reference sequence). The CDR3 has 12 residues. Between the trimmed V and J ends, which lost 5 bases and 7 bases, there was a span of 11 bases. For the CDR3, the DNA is TGTGCCAGCAGTGGTGTGGGGGCGACCCAGTACTTC. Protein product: CASSGVGATQYF.

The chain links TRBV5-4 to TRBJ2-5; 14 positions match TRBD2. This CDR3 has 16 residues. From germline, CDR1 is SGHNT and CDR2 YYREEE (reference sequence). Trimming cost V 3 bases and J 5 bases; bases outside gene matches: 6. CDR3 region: CASSYGLAGGRETQYF. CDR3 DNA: TGTGCCAGCAGCTACGGACTAGCGGGGGGCCGGGAGACCCAGTACTTC.

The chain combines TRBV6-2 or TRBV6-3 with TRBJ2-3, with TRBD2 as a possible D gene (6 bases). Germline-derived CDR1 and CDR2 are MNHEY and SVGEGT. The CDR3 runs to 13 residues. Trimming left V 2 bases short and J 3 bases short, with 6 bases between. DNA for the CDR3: TGTGCCAGCAGTTACCGGGAGACAGATACGCAGTATTTT. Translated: CASSYRETDTQYF.

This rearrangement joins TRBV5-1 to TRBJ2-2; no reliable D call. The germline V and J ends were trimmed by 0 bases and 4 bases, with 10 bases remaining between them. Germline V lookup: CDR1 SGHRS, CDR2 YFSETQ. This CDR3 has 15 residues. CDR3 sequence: CASSLAISSTGELFF. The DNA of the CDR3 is TGCGCCAGCAGCTTGGCTATCTCTAGCACCGGGGAGCTGTTTTTT.

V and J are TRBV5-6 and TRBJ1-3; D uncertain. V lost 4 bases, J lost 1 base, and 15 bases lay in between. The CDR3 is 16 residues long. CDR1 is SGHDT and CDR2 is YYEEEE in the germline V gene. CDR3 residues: CASSQRQRISGNTIYF. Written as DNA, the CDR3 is TGTGCCAGCAGCCAAAGACAACGAATATCTGGAAACACCATATATTTT. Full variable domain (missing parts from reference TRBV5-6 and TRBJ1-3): DAGVTQSPTHLIKTRGQQVTLRCSPKSGHDTVSWYQQALGQGPQFIFQYYEEEERQRGNFPDRFSGHQFPNYSSELNVNALLLGDSALYLCASSQRQRISGNTIYFGEGSWLTVV.

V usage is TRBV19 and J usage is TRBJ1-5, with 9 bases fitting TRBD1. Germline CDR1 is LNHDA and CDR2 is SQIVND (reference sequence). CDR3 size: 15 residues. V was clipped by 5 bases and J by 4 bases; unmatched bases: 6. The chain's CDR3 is CASSLTGGRNQPQHF. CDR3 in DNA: TGTGCCAGTAGTTTAACAGGGGGCCGGAATCAGCCCCAGCATTTT.

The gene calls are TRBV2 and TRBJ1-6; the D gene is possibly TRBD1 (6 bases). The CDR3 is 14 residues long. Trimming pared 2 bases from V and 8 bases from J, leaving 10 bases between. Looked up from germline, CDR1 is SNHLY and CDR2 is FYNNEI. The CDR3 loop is CASSERRGDSPLHF. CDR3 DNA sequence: TGTGCCAGCAGTGAACGCAGGGGTGATTCACCCCTCCACTTT.

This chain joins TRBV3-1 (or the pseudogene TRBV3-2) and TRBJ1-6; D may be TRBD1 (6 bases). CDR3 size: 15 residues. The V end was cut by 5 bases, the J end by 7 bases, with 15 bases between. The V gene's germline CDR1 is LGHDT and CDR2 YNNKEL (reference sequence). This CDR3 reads CASSANRARNSPLHF. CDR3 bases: TGTGCCAGCAGCGCAAACAGGGCCAGGAATTCACCCCTCCACTTT.

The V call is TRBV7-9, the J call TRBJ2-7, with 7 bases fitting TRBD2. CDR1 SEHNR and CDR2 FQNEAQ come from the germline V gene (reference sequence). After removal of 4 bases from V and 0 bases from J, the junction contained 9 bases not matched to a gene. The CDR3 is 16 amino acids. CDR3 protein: CASSYSGAGSSYEQYV. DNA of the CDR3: TGTGCCAGCAGCTACTCAGGAGCGGGAAGCTCCTACGAGCAGTACGTC.

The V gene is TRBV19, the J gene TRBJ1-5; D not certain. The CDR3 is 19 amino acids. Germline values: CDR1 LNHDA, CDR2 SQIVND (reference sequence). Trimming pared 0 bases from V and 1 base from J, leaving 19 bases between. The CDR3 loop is CASSIDLAALVVSNQPQHF. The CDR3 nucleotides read TGTGCCAGTAGTATAGATCTGGCAGCTCTAGTGGTGAGCAATCAGCCCCAGCATTTT.

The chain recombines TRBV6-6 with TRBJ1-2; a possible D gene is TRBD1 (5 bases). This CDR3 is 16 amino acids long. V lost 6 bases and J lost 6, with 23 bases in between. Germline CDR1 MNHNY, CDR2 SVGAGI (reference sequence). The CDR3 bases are TGTGCCAGCAGCCGCGGCGTCACTGGAACCAGGGATGGCTACACCTTC. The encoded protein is CASSRGVTGTRDGYTF.

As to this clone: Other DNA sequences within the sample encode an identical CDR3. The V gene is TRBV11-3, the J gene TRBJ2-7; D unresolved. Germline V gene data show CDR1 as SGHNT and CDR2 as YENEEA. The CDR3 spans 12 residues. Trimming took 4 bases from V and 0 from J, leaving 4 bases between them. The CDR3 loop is CASSSSSYEQYF. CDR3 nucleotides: TGTGCCAGCAGCTCTAGCTCCTACGAGCAGTACTTC.

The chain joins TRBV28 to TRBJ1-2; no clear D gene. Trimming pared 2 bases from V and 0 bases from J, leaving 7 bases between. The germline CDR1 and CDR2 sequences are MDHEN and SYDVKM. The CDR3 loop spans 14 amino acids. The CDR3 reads CASSLAATNYGYTF. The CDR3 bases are TGTGCCAGCAGTTTAGCGGCCACTAACTATGGCTACACCTTC.

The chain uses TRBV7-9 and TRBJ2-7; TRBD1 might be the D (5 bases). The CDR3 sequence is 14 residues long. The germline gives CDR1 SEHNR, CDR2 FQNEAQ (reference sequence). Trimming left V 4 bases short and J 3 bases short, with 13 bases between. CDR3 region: CASSSGQKYYEQYV. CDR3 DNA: TGTGCCAGCAGCTCCGGACAAAAGTACTACGAGCAGTACGTC.

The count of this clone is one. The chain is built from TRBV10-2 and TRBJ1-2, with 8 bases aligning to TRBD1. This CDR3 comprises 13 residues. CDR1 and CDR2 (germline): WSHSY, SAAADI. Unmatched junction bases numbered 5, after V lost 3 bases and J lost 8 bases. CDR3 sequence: CASSEKQGDGYTF. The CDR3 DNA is TGCGCCAGCAGTGAAAAACAGGGGGACGGCTACACCTTC.

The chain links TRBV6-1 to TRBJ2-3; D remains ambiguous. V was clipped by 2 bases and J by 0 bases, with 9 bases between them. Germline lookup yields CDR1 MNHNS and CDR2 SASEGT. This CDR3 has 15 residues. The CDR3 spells CASSELQYSTDTQYF. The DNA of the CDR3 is TGTGCCAGCAGTGAATTGCAGTACAGCACAGATACGCAGTATTTT.

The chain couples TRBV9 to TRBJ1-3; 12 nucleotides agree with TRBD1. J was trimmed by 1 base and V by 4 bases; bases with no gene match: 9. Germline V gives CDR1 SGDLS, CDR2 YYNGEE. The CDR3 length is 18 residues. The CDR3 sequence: CASSFLPGQGASGNTIYF. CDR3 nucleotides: TGTGCCAGCAGCTTCCTACCGGGACAGGGGGCATCTGGAAACACCATATATTTT.

The DNA of the CDR3 is TGTGCCAGCAGCGTAGATTCTAGCGGGGGTTCTTACACAGATACGCAGTATTTT. Translation: CASSVDSSGGSYTDTQYF. V usage is TRBV9 and J usage is TRBJ2-3, with 10 bases identical to TRBD2. The CDR3 extends over 18 amino acids. V was pared by 0 bases and J by 2 bases, with 9 bases of the junction left unmatched. The V gene's germline CDR1 is SGDLS and CDR2 YYNGEE.

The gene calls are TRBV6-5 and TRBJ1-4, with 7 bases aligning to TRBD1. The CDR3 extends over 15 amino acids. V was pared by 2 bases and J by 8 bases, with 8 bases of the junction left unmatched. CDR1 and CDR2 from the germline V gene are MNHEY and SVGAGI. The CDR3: CASSYQTGFGEKLFF. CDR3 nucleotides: TGTGCCAGCAGTTACCAGACAGGGTTCGGGGAAAAACTGTTTTTT.

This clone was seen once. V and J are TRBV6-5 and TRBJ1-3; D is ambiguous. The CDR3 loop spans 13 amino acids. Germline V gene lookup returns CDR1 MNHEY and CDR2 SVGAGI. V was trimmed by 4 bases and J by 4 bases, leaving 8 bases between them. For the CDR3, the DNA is TGTGCCAGCAGTTTAACGACAGGAAACACCATATATTTT. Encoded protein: CASSLTTGNTIYF.